This T cell receptor (beta chain) was sequenced during a study of T cells in Graves' hyperthyroidism and ophthalmopathy. Overall study: It was at initial diagnosis, before any treatment, that peripheral blood was collected.

This clonotype was found a few times. Antigen: not known. Amplification yielded TCR beta CDR3 regions, with RNA transcripts as the source. During a first-round RT-PCR of the TCR CDR3, the HTBI primer set was used. Via MiXCR, TCRdb re-called the multiplex PCR reads, giving one row per CDR3 protein. The table lists about 640,000 distinct CDR3 sequences, less than 25% of them singletons, with 34% in the top ten. Patients affected by ophthalmopathy presented a Clinical Activity Score of at least 3, a NOSPECS grade of at least 4, and disease duration below 3 months. Diagnosis rested on symptoms, serum thyroxine and TRAb, thyroid ultrasound, and orbital computed tomography. Study observations and caveats: Most thyroid clonotypes expanded above 0.001 were also detected in blood.

The sample comprised blood. This sequence was found in a man aged 30 to 39 with Graves' ophthalmopathy.

The CDR3 DNA reads TGTGCCAGCAGCCAAGAGGGGGCTGGAAGAAACACCATATATTTT. Translating it yields CASSQEGAGRNTIYF. The gene calls are TRBV3-1 and TRBJ1-3; maybe TRBD1 (6 bases). Germline values: CDR1 LGHDT, CDR2 YNNKEL (reference sequence). The CDR3 sequence is 15 residues long. The V and J ends lost 0 bases and 5 bases respectively, with 11 bases between them.